The 18 T cell receptor beta chains presented below share a single source sample, sequenced in a study of blood T cell repertoires in COVID-19. Here immunoSEQ multiplex PCR was the method, and the copy in TCRdb shows in-frame clones only, minus some. In the table there are roughly 350,000 clones, more than 70% of which are singletons. The sequenced sample was peripheral blood. The source of these receptors is a woman in her twenties or thirties with COVID-19, enrolled during active disease.

This chain links TRBV2 with TRBJ2-2; D remains unclear. V was cut by 9 bases and J by 3 bases, with 17 bases left in between. Germline loops: CDR1 SNHLY, CDR2 FYNNEI. The CDR3 runs to 15 residues. The CDR3 region is CASTASTVDTGELFF. The CDR3, as DNA: TGTGCCAGTACAGCATCCACGGTGGACACCGGGGAGCTGTTTTTT.

The V and J genes are TRBV28 and TRBJ2-1; D is unresolved. CDR1 MDHEN and CDR2 SYDVKM come from the germline V gene. The V end lost 5 bases, the J end lost 0 bases, and 8 bases lay between the germline ends. CDR3 length: 14 amino acids. DNA for the CDR3: TGTGCCAGCAGTAGGAGAGGCTCCTACAATGAGCAGTTCTTC. Amino acid sequence: CASSRRGSYNEQFF.

The chain has TRBV5-1 and TRBJ2-1; TRBD2 matches 7 bases. Trimming removed 2 bases from V and 3 bases from J; junction bases left unmatched: 2. CDR1 is SGHRS, CDR2 YFSETQ, per germline. The CDR3 length is 14 residues. CDR3 loop: CASSLRGSYNEQFF. Here the CDR3 DNA reads TGCGCCAGCAGCTTACGCGGGAGCTACAATGAGCAGTTCTTC. The variable domain in full, completed from reference TRBV5-1 and TRBJ2-1, reads KAGVTQTPRYLIKTRGQQVTLSCSPISGHRSVSWYQQTPGQGLQFLFEYFSETQRNKGNFPGRFSGRQFSNSRSEMNVSTLELGDSALYLCASSLRGSYNEQFFGPGTRLTVL.

The CDR3 spells CASSGLAGGNEQFF. The CDR3 bases are TGTGCCAGCAGTGGACTAGCGGGAGGCAATGAGCAGTTCTTC. The V call is TRBV2, the J call TRBJ2-1; 13 bases align to TRBD2. Trimming took 4 bases from V and 6 from J; bases not matched to a gene: 0. CDR3 size: 14 residues. The germline V gene encodes CDR1 SNHLY and CDR2 FYNNEI.

The CDR3 sequence is CASSIGGLPTYEQYF. In DNA form, the CDR3 reads TGTGCCAGTAGTATAGGGGGGCTCCCTACCTACGAGCAGTACTTC. This chain joins TRBV19 and TRBJ2-7; possibly TRBD1 for D (6 bases). Germline values: CDR1 LNHDA, CDR2 SQIVND (reference sequence). Trimming took off 1 base at V and 2 bases at J, with 12 bases between the two ends. CDR3 size: 15 residues.

V is TRBV18 and J is TRBJ2-4; a weak D match, TRBD1 (5 bases). The length of the CDR3 is 13 residues. Per germline, CDR1 KGHSH and CDR2 LQKENI. Trimming left V 8 bases short and J 0 bases short, with 8 bases between. The CDR3 region has the DNA TGTGCCAGCGGGGCGTTAGCCAAAAACATTCAGTACTTC. The encoded protein is CASGALAKNIQYF. The full variable domain, with the rest looked up from reference TRBV18 and TRBJ2-4, is NAGVMQNPRHLVRRRGQEARLRCSPMKGHSHVYWYRQLPEEGLKFMVYLQKENIIDESGMPKERFSAEFPKEGPSILRIQQVVRGDSAAYFCASGALAKNIQYFGAGTRLSVL.

The chain carries TRBV5-6 and TRBJ2-7; D is possibly TRBD1 (5 bases). The V gene lost 0 bases and the J gene lost 0 bases, with 7 bases spanning the gap. The germline gives CDR1 SGHDT, CDR2 YYEEEE. The CDR3 loop spans 14 amino acids. CDR3 bases: TGTGCCAGCAGCTTGGACAGGTACTCCTACGAGCAGTACTTC. It translates to CASSLDRYSYEQYF.

This clone was observed once. V usage is TRBV7-3 and J usage is TRBJ2-7; D is possibly TRBD2 (6 bases). Trimming took 1 base from V and 3 from J, leaving 7 bases between them. The V gene's germline CDR1 is SGHTA and CDR2 FQGTGA. This CDR3 has 13 residues. CDR3: CASSLNGGYEQYF. Here the CDR3 DNA reads TGTGCCAGCAGCTTAAACGGGGGCTACGAGCAGTACTTC.

This clone was seen repeatedly, ten times or more. This chain joins TRBV7-9 and TRBJ2-7, with D maybe TRBD1 (5 bases). The CDR3 is 16 residues long. Trimming took 2 bases from V and 4 from J, leaving 18 bases between them. Germline CDR1 is SEHNR and CDR2 is FQNEAQ (reference sequence). The CDR3 coding sequence is TGTGCCAGCAGCTTATTCTCGGGCAACAGGCCTTACGAGCAGTACTTC. Encoded protein: CASSLFSGNRPYEQYF.

The chain joins TRBV21-1 to TRBJ1-6; TRBD1 is the table's D call, not checked against the DNA. TRBV21-1 corresponds to a pseudogene. This CDR3 has 15 amino acids. The CDR3 DNA is TGTGCCAGCAGCAAAGGTGGGCCTGCTTTTTCACCCCTCCACTTT. Translated: CASSKGGPAFSPLHF.

The chain carries TRBV15 and TRBJ1-1, with D possibly TRBD1 on 5 matching bases. The germline V and J ends were trimmed by 5 bases and 4 bases, with 14 bases remaining between them. CDR3 size: 14 residues. Germline V gives CDR1 LNHNV, CDR2 YYDKDF (reference sequence). CDR3 coding DNA: TGTGCCACCAGCCCGCGGGGGATCGGCACTGAAGCTTTCTTT. Protein product: CATSPRGIGTEAFF. Drawing the rest from reference TRBV15 and TRBJ1-1, the complete variable domain is DAMVIQNPRYQVTQFGKPVTLSCSQTLNHNVMYWYQQKSSQAPKLLFHYYDKDFNNEADTPDNFQSRRPNTSFCFLDIRSPGLGDTAMYLCATSPRGIGTEAFFGQGTRLTVV.

The chain couples TRBV10-2 to TRBJ2-3; 7 positions match TRBD2. Germline V gives CDR1 WSHSY, CDR2 SAAADI. V was pared by 3 bases and J by 2 bases, with 5 bases of the junction left unmatched. The CDR3 spans 15 residues. CDR3 nucleotide sequence: TGCGCCAGCAGTGATGGAGCGGGACTCACAGATACGCAGTATTTT. It is translated as CASSDGAGLTDTQYF.

This chain links TRBV9 with TRBJ1-1, with D possibly being TRBD1 (6 bases). V gave up 0 bases and J gave up 1 base, with 13 bases separating them. In germline, CDR1 is SGDLS, CDR2 YYNGEE. The CDR3 covers 16 residues. The CDR3 is CASSVDSLGANTEAFF. The CDR3 DNA follows: TGTGCCAGCAGCGTAGACTCCCTGGGGGCGAACACTGAAGCTTTCTTT.

The rearrangement uses TRBV25-1 and TRBJ2-7, with 11 bases aligning to TRBD2. CDR1 and CDR2 from the germline V gene are MGHDK and SYGVNS. V shed 6 bases and J 7 bases; nucleotides not matched to a gene: 11. The CDR3 consists of 15 residues. This CDR3 reads CASSRGSGRAREQYF. In DNA form, the CDR3 reads TGTGCCAGCAGCCGTGGTAGCGGGAGGGCCCGAGAGCAGTACTTC.

The chain recombines TRBV29-1 with TRBJ1-1, with D maybe TRBD1 (5 bases). The length of the CDR3 is 10 residues. Trimming removed 7 bases from V and 12 bases from J, with 15 bases in between. The germline V gene encodes CDR1 SQVTM and CDR2 ANQGSEA. This CDR3 is CSAGGQGPFF. The CDR3 region has the DNA TGCAGCGCCGGAGGGCAGGGACCTTTCTTT.

The CDR3 spells CASSQDRGSYNEQFF. The CDR3 region has the DNA TGTGCCAGCAGCCAGGACAGGGGTTCCTACAATGAGCAGTTCTTC. This chain connects TRBV7-3 to TRBJ2-1; 9 bases map to TRBD1. V gave up 5 bases and J gave up 1 base; unmatched junction bases: 3. Germline V gene sequence: CDR1 SGHTA, CDR2 FQGTGA. The CDR3 sequence is 15 residues long.

The chain links TRBV19 to TRBJ2-3, with 7 bases lining up with TRBD1. The germline V gene has CDR1 LNHDA and CDR2 SQIVND (reference sequence). The CDR3 consists of 15 residues. Trimming took 1 base from V and 0 from J; bases not matched to a gene: 1. In DNA form, the CDR3 reads TGTGCCAGTAGTATAGGGGGACAGAGCACAGATACGCAGTATTTT. It yields the protein CASSIGGQSTDTQYF.

The chain combines TRBV19 with TRBJ2-2; tentative D call: TRBD1 (6 bases). The CDR3 length is 17 residues. Trimming took 5 bases from V and 0 from J, leaving 16 bases between them. Germline CDR1 is LNHDA and CDR2 is SQIVND (reference sequence). CDR3: CASSLRGSFANTGELFF. In DNA, the CDR3 is TGTGCCAGTAGTCTGAGGGGGTCGTTCGCGAACACCGGGGAGCTGTTTTTT.